A selection of T cell receptor beta chains follows, all from one sample in a study of shared clonotypes between healthy human individuals. Generated by immunoSEQ multiplex PCR, the TCRdb table keeps only in-frame clones and is missing some. Of 2.3 million or so clones listed, approximately 95% are singletons. The sample was naive CD4+ T cells from PBMCs. The receptors here all came from a man between 18 and 35 years old in good health. Some clones in this sample may be carry-over from other donors' samples. Each CDR3 is given without its conserved first and last residue. Fields, in order: CDR3 protein, V gene.

cdr3_aa: ASRSDRAAGELF
v_call: TRBV7-9

cdr3_aa: ASSSGSNQPQH
v_call: TRBV28

cdr3_aa: ASSLNRRDREGGYT
v_call: TRBV13

cdr3_aa: ASSSQGFSGYT
v_call: TRBV7-3

cdr3_aa: ASITRTARRNTGELF
v_call: TRBV28

cdr3_aa: ASSQLGTRAIRELF
v_call: TRBV7-9

cdr3_aa: ASGGTVYGYT
v_call: TRBV28

cdr3_aa: ASSFPGRTGGTAYEQY
v_call: TRBV5-1

cdr3_aa: ASTPFGGQSYGYT
v_call: TRBV28

cdr3_aa: ASSYSSGRADYEQY
v_call: TRBV6-5

cdr3_aa: ASSQGSGTPRETQY
v_call: TRBV4-3

cdr3_aa: ATSTTTGTVYGYT
v_call: TRBV15

cdr3_aa: ASRQKDLDTGELF
v_call: TRBV5-6

cdr3_aa: AWSRGPQPQH
v_call: TRBV30

cdr3_aa: ASSPRQKDGYT
v_call: TRBV18

cdr3_aa: ASSVIAESYEQY
v_call: TRBV9

cdr3_aa: ASGVAGGTDTQY
v_call: TRBV9

cdr3_aa: ASSPATGGGEKLF
v_call: TRBV28

cdr3_aa: ASSLAVREYEQY
v_call: TRBV5-1

cdr3_aa: ASSEALEGADTQY
v_call: TRBV6-1

cdr3_aa: SARVSLGQY
v_call: TRBV20-1

cdr3_aa: ATSRRGLEQY
v_call: TRBV15

cdr3_aa: ASVLFGQVGQPQH
v_call: TRBV28

cdr3_aa: ASSSLKTGRKLF
v_call: TRBV7-2

cdr3_aa: ASSPRDRGNEKLF
v_call: TRBV4-1

cdr3_aa: ASSLETGTAYEQY
v_call: TRBV5-4

cdr3_aa: ASSLRQGAF
v_call: TRBV28

cdr3_aa: AIRGLAGGPYNEQF
v_call: TRBV10-3

cdr3_aa: ASSLAGTDTQY
v_call: TRBV11-2

cdr3_aa: ASSPPLAGANEQY
v_call: TRBV5-4

cdr3_aa: ASRYSFDRAHEQY
v_call: TRBV7-9

cdr3_aa: SVDAGSLRTDTQY
v_call: TRBV29-1

cdr3_aa: ASSVGVRLAGDEQF
v_call: TRBV9

cdr3_aa: ASSGFTGDTQY
v_call: TRBV6-4

cdr3_aa: ASSESPAAAGQF
v_call: TRBV10-1

cdr3_aa: ASSAGGSSYNEQF
v_call: TRBV9

cdr3_aa: ASRLGPSSYEQY
v_call: TRBV6-5

cdr3_aa: ASATSGLLLEQY
v_call: TRBV6-1

cdr3_aa: ATKRDRGGHYGYT
v_call: TRBV19

cdr3_aa: ATSRGLGGATNEKLF
v_call: TRBV15

cdr3_aa: ASSPGLWPGEQF
v_call: TRBV28

cdr3_aa: ASSYLGSSYNEQF
v_call: TRBV6-6